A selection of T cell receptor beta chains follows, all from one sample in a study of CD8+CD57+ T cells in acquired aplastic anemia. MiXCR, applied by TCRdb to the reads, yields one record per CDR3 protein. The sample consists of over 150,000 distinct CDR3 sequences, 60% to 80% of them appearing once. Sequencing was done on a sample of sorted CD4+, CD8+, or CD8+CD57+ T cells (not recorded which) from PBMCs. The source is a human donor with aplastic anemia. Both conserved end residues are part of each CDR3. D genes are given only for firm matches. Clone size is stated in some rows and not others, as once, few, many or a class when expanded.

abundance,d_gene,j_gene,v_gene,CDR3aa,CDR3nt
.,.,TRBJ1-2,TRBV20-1,CSASGQNYGYTF,TGCAGTGCTAGTGGCCAGAACTATGGCTACACCTTC
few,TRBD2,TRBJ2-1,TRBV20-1,CSALSGTYNEQFF,TGCAGTGCCCTTAGCGGGACGTACAATGAGCAGTTCTTC
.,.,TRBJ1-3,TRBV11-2,CASTPSFGSGNTIYF,TGTGCCAGCACCCCGAGCTTTGGCTCCGGAAACACCATATATTTT
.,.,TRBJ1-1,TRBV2,CASSERGGFGTEAFF,TGTGCCAGCAGTGAGAGGGGTGGTTTTGGCACTGAAGCTTTCTTT
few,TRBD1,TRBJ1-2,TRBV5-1,CASSLTGVDGYTF,TGCGCCAGCAGCTTGACAGGGGTGGATGGCTACACCTTC
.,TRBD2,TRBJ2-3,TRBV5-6,CASSLWVGRADTQYF,TGTGCCAGCAGCTTGTGGGTAGGGAGGGCAGATACGCAGTATTTT
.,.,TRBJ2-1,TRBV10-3,CAISVTTSNNEQFF,TGTGCCATCAGTGTAACAACGTCTAACAATGAGCAGTTCTTC
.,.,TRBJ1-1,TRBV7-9,CASSHRQDEAFF,TGTGCCAGCAGCCACCGACAGGATGAAGCTTTCTTT
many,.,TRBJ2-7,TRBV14,CASSQGGQIPYEQYF,TGTGCCAGCAGCCAAGGAGGACAAATCCCATACGAGCAGTACTTC
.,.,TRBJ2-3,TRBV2,CASSQAPGTDTQYF,TGCGCCAGCAGCCAAGCTCCAGGGACAGATACGCAGTATTTT
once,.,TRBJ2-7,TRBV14,CASSTFSETSYEQYF,TGTGCCAGCAGCACCTTTAGCGAGACGTCCTACGAGCAGTACTTC
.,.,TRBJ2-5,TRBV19,CASSMARLETQYF,TGTGCCAGTAGTATGGCACGGTTGGAGACCCAGTACTTC
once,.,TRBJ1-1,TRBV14,CASSLTPGNTEAFF,TGTGCCAGCAGCCTTACGCCTGGGAACACTGAAGCTTTCTTT
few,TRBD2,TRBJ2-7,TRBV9,CASSHGGSYEQYF,TGTGCCAGCAGCCACGGGGGGTCCTACGAGCAGTACTTC
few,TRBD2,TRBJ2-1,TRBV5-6,CASSSTGLAGGESYNEQFF,TGTGCCAGCAGTTCTACCGGACTAGCGGGGGGCGAATCCTACAATGAGCAGTTCTTC
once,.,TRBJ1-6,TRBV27,CASREWNSPLHF,TGTGCCAGCAGGGAGTGGAATTCACCCCTCCACTTT
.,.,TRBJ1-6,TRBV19,CASSPREGTNSPLHF,TGTGCCAGTAGCCCTAGGGAGGGCACCAATTCACCCCTCCACTTT
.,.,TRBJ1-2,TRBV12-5,CASGSLGLNYGYTF,TGTGCTAGTGGTTCATTGGGACTAAACTATGGCTACACCTTC
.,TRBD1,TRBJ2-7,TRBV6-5,CASSWTGGGEQYF,TGTGCCAGCAGTTGGACAGGGGGCGGCGAGCAGTACTTC
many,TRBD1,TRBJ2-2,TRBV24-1,CATSDSGQHTGELFF,TGTGCCACCAGTGATTCGGGACAGCACACCGGGGAGCTGTTTTTT
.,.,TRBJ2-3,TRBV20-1,CSAGESNILTDTQYF,TGCAGTGCAGGGGAGTCCAACATCCTCACAGATACGCAGTATTTT
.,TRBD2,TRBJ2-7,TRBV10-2,CASSESSGREQYF,TGCGCCAGCAGTGAGTCTAGCGGGAGGGAGCAGTACTTC
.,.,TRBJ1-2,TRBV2,CASTPQSWQVYGYTF,TGTGCCAGCACCCCCCAAAGTTGGCAGGTCTATGGCTACACCTTC
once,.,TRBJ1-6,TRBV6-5,CASWESYNSPLHF,TGTGCCAGCTGGGAGTCCTATAATTCACCCCTCCACTTT
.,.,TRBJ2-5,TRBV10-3,CAISESREETQYF,TGTGCCATCAGTGAGTCGAGGGAAGAGACCCAGTACTTC
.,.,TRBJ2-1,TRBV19,CASSTRAYNEQFF,TGTGCCAGTAGTACCCGCGCCTACAATGAGCAGTTCTTC
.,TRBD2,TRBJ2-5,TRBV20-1,CSAGLAGAETQYF,TGCAGTGCTGGACTAGCGGGAGCTGAGACCCAGTACTTC
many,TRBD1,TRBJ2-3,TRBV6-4,CASSVGTDDDTQYF,TGTGCCAGCAGTGTCGGGACAGATGACGATACGCAGTATTTT
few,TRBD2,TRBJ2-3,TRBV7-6,CASRAGGGSDTQYF,TGTGCCAGCAGAGCGGGGGGCGGGTCAGATACGCAGTATTTT
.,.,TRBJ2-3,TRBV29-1,CSVGGRETDTDTQYF,TGCAGCGTTGGGGGCAGGGAGACGGACACAGATACGCAGTATTTT
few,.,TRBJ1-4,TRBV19,CASSMTANEKLFF,TGTGCCAGTAGTATGACGGCGAATGAAAAACTGTTTTTT
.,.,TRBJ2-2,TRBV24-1,CATSAVNTGELFF,TGTGCCACCAGTGCCGTCAACACCGGGGAGCTGTTTTTT
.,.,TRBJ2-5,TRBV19,CASSIKTGTRSWETQYF,TGTGCCAGTAGTATAAAGACGGGGACCCGGTCGTGGGAGACCCAGTACTTC
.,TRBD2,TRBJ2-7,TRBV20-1,CSATPSGRTAERYF,TGCAGTGCTACCCCTAGCGGGAGGACGGCCGAGCGGTACTTC
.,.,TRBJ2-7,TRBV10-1,CASSEVGEGPNERYF,TGCGCCAGCAGTGAAGTTGGCGAGGGGCCCAACGAGCGGTACTTC
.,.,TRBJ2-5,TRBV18,CASSPFGQGETQYF,TGTGCCAGCTCACCATTCGGACAAGGGGAGACCCAGTACTTC
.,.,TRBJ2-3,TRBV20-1,CSARDYSRVPSTDTQYF,TGCAGTGCTAGAGATTATAGTCGGGTTCCTAGCACAGATACGCAGTATTTT
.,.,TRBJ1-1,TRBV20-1,CSARVEGGHTEAFF,TGCAGTGCTAGAGTCGAGGGGGGGCACACTGAAGCTTTCTTT
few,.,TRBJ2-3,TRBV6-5,CASSYSPRTASTDTQYF,TGTGCCAGCAGTTACTCTCCCCGGACAGCTAGCACAGATACGCAGTATTTT
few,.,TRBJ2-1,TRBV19,CASSITGGRSEQFF,TGTGCCAGTAGTATAACCGGGGGGCGCAGTGAGCAGTTCTTC
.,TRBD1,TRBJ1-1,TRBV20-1,CSARARQGVTEAFF,TGCAGTGCTAGGGCAAGACAGGGCGTCACTGAAGCTTTCTTT
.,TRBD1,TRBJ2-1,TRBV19,CAGSLGQGAPNEQFF,TGTGCCGGTAGTTTAGGACAGGGGGCGCCGAATGAGCAGTTCTTC
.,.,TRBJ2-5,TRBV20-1,CSARQETQYF,TGCAGTGCGAGGCAGGAGACCCAGTACTTC
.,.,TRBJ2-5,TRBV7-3,CASSLDLDGGTQYF,TGTGCCAGCAGCTTAGACTTGGATGGGGGGACCCAGTACTTC
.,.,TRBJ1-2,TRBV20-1,CSGGHSNVGGYTF,TGCAGTGGGGGACATTCGAACGTTGGTGGCTACACCTTC
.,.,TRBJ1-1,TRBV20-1,CSDSGTTEAFF,TGCAGTGACTCGGGAACCACTGAAGCTTTCTTT
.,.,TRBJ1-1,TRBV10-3,CATSEMEAMNTEAFF,TGTGCCACCTCTGAAATGGAGGCGATGAACACTGAAGCTTTCTTT
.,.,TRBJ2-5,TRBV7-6,CASIRGVRRGLQETQYF,TGTGCCAGCATAAGGGGGGTGAGACGCGGCCTTCAAGAGACCCAGTACTTC
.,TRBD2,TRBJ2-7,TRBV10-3,CAISDYSGTSGRVGEQYF,TGTGCCATCAGTGATTACTCCGGGACTAGCGGGAGAGTCGGCGAGCAGTACTTC
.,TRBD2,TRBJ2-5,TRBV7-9,CASSSLALAQETQYF,TGTGCCAGCAGTTCACTAGCGCTAGCTCAAGAGACCCAGTACTTC
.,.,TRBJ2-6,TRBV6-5,CASSSTGSGANALTF,TGTGCCAGCAGCTCCACAGGGTCGGGGGCCAACGCCCTGACTTTC